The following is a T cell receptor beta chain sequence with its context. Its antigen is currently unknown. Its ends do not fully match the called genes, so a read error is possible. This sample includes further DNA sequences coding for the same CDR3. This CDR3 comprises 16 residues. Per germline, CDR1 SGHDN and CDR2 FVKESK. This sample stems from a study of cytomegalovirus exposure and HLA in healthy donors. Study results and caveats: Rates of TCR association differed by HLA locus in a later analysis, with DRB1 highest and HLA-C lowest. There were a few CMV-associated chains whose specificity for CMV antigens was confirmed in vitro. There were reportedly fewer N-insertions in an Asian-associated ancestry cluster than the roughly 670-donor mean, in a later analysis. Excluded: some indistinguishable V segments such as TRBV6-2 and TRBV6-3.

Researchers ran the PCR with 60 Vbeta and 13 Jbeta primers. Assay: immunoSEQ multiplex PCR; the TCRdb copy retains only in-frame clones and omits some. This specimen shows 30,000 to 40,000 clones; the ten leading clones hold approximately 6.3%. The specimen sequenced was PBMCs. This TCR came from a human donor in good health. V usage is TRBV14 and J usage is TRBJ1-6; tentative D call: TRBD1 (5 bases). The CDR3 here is CASSQVRGVVDSPLHF. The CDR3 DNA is TGTGCCAGCAGCCAAGTGCGGGGGGTGGTGGATTCACCCCTACACTTT.